Listed here are 9 T cell receptor beta chains from one sample, sequenced in a study of CD8 T cells in ankylosing spondylitis. Study-wide results and caveats: A TCR beta motif made of roughly eight highly homologous variants seemed typical of ankylosing spondylitis blood.

MiXCR, run by TCRdb on the 5' RACE reads, gives a single entry per CDR3 protein. This sample has about 340,000 distinct CDR3 sequences, with roughly 8% found just once. Their antigens are not known. Specimen: blood, either unsorted or a sorted T cell fraction (not recorded which). The source of these receptors is a male donor with ankylosing spondylitis.

This clonotype was counted a few times. J is TRBJ2-5 and V is TRBV5-1; 12 bases line up with TRBD2. J was trimmed by 2 bases and V by 6 bases; bases with no gene match: 8. This CDR3 is built from 16 residues. Germline assignment: CDR1 SGHRS and CDR2 YFSETQ. For the CDR3, the DNA is TGCGCCAGCAAAGGACTAGCGGGACAATTACAAGAGACCCAGTACTTC. Its translation is CASKGLAGQLQETQYF.

The chain combines TRBV29-1 with TRBJ2-5; D is undetermined. V was cut by 6 bases and J by 1 base, with 9 bases left in between. Per germline, CDR1 SQVTM and CDR2 ANQGSEA. The CDR3 length is 12 residues. The CDR3 DNA sequence: TGCAGCGTAGTGGGATCCCAAGAGACCCAGTACTTC. Its translation is CSVVGSQETQYF.

This clonotype showed up just a few times. This chain links TRBV6-5 with TRBJ1-1; the D is unclear. Trimming stripped 6 bases from V and 8 bases from J, with 10 bases between. The CDR3 covers 11 residues. The germline V gene encodes CDR1 MNHEY and CDR2 SVGAGI. CDR3 protein: CASRNGEEAFF. In DNA, the CDR3 is TGTGCCAGCAGAAACGGGGAGGAAGCTTTCTTT.

This CDR3 is CASSAPDTQYF. The CDR3 region has the DNA TGTGCCAGCAGCGCGCCGGATACGCAGTATTTT. V gene TRBV21-1 combines with J gene TRBJ2-3; the D call of TRBD1 is as the table states it, not checked on the DNA. TRBV21-1 is reported as a pseudogene. The CDR3 runs to 11 residues.

This chain joins TRBV20-1 and TRBJ2-5; unclear D gene. Trimming removed 3 bases at V and 1 base at J, with 12 bases between. The CDR3 contains 14 residues. Germline V CDR1 and CDR2: DFQATT, SNEGSKA (reference sequence). The CDR3 region has the DNA TGCAGTGCTAGGGCCGGGCCGAGCCAAGAGACCCAGTACTTC. Protein product: CSARAGPSQETQYF.

V gene TRBV7-2 combines with J gene TRBJ2-5; tentatively, D is TRBD1 (6 bases). This CDR3 spans 14 amino acids. Trimming shortened V by 3 bases and J by 2 bases, and 10 bases separated the two germline ends. CDR1 and CDR2 (germline): SGHTA, FQGNSA. The CDR3 region is CASSFGTPQETQYF. The CDR3 nucleotides read TGTGCCAGCAGCTTCGGGACACCACAAGAGACCCAGTACTTC.

This clonotype was seen more than once but under ten times. The chain recombines TRBV4-2 with TRBJ2-4, with 8 bases fitting TRBD2. The V segment lost 2 bases and the J segment 10 bases; nucleotides outside the gene matches: 1. The CDR3 has 12 residues. Looked up from germline, CDR1 is LGHNA and CDR2 is YNFKEQ. The DNA of the CDR3 is TGTGCCAGCAGCCAACAGCGGGAGATTCAGTACTTC. Protein sequence: CASSQQREIQYF.

The V call is TRBV5-1, the J call TRBJ2-5, with D possibly matching TRBD2 (5 bases). The CDR3 has 16 residues. Trimming left V 3 bases short and J 5 bases short, with 20 bases between. Germline lookup yields CDR1 SGHRS and CDR2 YFSETQ. DNA of the CDR3: TGCGCCAGCAGCTCCACCAGACTGGGAGAGGTTGAGACCCAGTACTTC. Its protein product is CASSSTRLGEVETQYF.

Of note for this clonotype: It may be a read error: a sequence one base away is much more abundant. V usage is TRBV6-1 and J usage is TRBJ2-7; tentatively, D is TRBD1 (6 bases). Germline lookup yields CDR1 MNHNS and CDR2 SASEGT. Trimming took off 6 bases at V and 5 bases at J, with 17 bases between the two ends. This CDR3 comprises 14 residues. The CDR3 region is CASSLGDTTNEQYF. CDR3 nucleotides: TGTGCCAGCAGCCTAGGGGACACAACCAACGAGCAGTACTTC.